This TCR beta chain was obtained from a study of blood T cell repertoires in COVID-19. For the study at large: Some COVID-19 samples were acute and others convalescent; all came from the United States, Italy and Spain.

Sequencing was performed with immunoSEQ multiplex PCR; in TCRdb, only in-frame clones are kept and a portion is missing. Among 110,000 or so clones listed, 70% to 90% were seen once. CDR3 length equals 16 residues. The J segment lost 7 bases and the V segment lost 11 bases, leaving 14 bases of the junction unmatched. Germline CDR1 and CDR2: SGHVS and FQNEAQ. The source material was peripheral blood. The J gene is TRBJ2-2, the V gene TRBV7-8, with 12 bases fitting TRBD1. The origin of this receptor is a woman aged 70-85 years who had recovered from COVID-19. The CDR3 is CAFFLGTGGRHGELFF. The CDR3 DNA reads as TGTGCCTTTTTTTTAGGGACAGGGGGCCGACACGGGGAGCTGTTTTTT.